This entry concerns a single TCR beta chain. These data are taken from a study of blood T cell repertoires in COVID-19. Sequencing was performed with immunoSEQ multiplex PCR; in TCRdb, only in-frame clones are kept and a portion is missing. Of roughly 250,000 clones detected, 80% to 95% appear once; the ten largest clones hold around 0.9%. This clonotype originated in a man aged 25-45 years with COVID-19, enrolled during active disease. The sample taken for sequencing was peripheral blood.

The CDR3 region has the DNA TGTGCCAGCAGCGTAGAAGACAGTAATGAAAAACTGTTTTTT. Translated, it gives CASSVEDSNEKLFF. The V and J genes are TRBV9 and TRBJ1-4, with D possibly matching TRBD1 (5 bases). Trimming shortened V by 0 bases and J by 4 bases, and 7 bases separated the two germline ends. CDR1 is SGDLS and CDR2 is YYNGEE in the germline V gene. The CDR3 has 14 amino acids.